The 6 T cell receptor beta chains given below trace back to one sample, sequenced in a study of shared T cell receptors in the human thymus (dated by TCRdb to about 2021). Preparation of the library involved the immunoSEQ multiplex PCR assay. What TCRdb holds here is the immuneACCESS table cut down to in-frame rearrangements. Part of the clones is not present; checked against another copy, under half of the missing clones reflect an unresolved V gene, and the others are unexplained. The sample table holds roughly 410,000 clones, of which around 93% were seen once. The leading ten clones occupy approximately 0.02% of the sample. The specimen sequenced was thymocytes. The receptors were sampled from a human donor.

The CDR3 DNA follows: TGTGCCAGCAGCTTACTTAAGTCGTGGGACACCGGGGAGCTGTTTTTT. It translates to CASSLLKSWDTGELFF. The chain recombines TRBV7-9 with TRBJ2-2, with D uncertain. Trimming shortened V by 2 bases and J by 3 bases, and 13 bases separated the two germline ends. The CDR3 is 16 amino acids. Germline V gene lookup returns CDR1 SEHNR and CDR2 FQNEAQ (reference sequence).

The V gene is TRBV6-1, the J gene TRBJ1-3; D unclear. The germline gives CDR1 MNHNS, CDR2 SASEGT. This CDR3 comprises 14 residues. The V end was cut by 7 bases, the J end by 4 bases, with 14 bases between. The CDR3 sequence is CASTRPAGGNTIYF. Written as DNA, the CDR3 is TGTGCCAGCACTAGACCTGCCGGAGGAAACACCATATATTTT.

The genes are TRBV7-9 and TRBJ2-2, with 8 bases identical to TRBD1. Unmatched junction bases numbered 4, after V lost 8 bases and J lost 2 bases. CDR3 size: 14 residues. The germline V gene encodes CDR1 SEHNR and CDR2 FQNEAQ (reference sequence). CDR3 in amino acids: CASGQGFNTGELFF. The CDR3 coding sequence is TGTGCCAGCGGACAGGGTTTCAACACCGGGGAGCTGTTTTTT.

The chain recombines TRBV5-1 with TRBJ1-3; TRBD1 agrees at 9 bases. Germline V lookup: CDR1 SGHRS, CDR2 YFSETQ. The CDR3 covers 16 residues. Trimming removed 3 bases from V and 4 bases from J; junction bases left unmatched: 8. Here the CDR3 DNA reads TGCGCCAGCAGCTCCCCGAGGACAGGGGCAGGAAACACCATATATTTT. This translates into CASSSPRTGAGNTIYF.

DNA for the CDR3: TGCGCCAGCAGCCAAGTTCTAGCGGGAGGGTCCAATGAGCAGTTCTTC. Translating gives CASSQVLAGGSNEQFF. This chain uses TRBV4-3 with TRBJ2-1, with 12 bases fitting TRBD2. After removal of 1 base from V and 6 bases from J, the junction contained 4 bases not matched to a gene. Germline V gene lookup returns CDR1 LGHNA and CDR2 YSLEER. CDR3 length equals 16 residues.

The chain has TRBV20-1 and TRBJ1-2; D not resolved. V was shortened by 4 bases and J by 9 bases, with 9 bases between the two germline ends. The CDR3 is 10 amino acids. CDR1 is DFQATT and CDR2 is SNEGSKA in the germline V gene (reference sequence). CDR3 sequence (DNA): TGCAGTGCTAAATACTCCAGCTACACCTTC. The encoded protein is CSAKYSSYTF.